These 13 T cell receptor beta chains were sequenced from one sample in a study of cytomegalovirus exposure and HLA in healthy donors. Both 60 Vbeta primers and 13 Jbeta primers went into the PCR. Produced via immunoSEQ multiplex PCR; TCRdb's table is partial and in-frame only. The sample lists about 130,000 clones; approximately 80% were seen once. Sequencing was carried out using PBMCs. These receptor sequences come from a man aged 35 to 55 in good health and CMV-seronegative.

The chain employs TRBV6-5 and TRBJ1-2, with 7 bases fitting TRBD1. CDR1 and CDR2 from the germline V gene are MNHEY and SVGAGI. There are 14 residues in the CDR3. J lost 4 bases, V lost 8 bases, and 10 bases had no gene match. As DNA, the CDR3 is TGTGCCAGCCATAGGGGGCCTCCTACCTATGGCTACACCTTC. This gives the protein CASHRGPPTYGYTF.

The sample holds one count of this clone. The chain employs TRBV4-1 and TRBJ2-3, with 10 bases matching TRBD2. J was trimmed by 4 bases and V by 1 base; bases with no gene match: 11. Germline values: CDR1 MGHRA, CDR2 YSYEKL. This CDR3 region has 18 residues. CDR3: CASSQGLLAGVFPDTQYF. The CDR3 DNA is TGCGCCAGCAGCCAAGGTTTGCTAGCGGGAGTTTTCCCAGATACGCAGTATTTT.

The chain couples TRBV2 to TRBJ2-1; 7 nucleotides match TRBD1. V shed 6 bases, J shed 5 bases, and the junction held 10 bases outside the gene matches. This CDR3 comprises 15 residues. Germline V gene data show CDR1 as SNHLY and CDR2 as FYNNEI. CDR3 coding DNA: TGTGCCAGCAGACCCCGGTCTACAGGGGACAATGAGCAGTTCTTC. This sequence encodes CASRPRSTGDNEQFF.

CDR3 protein: CAWSAGASYEQYF. The CDR3 nucleotides are TGTGCCTGGAGTGCAGGGGCTAGCTACGAGCAGTACTTC. The V and J genes are TRBV30 and TRBJ2-7, with D possibly TRBD1 on 6 matching bases. The CDR3 totals 13 residues. Between the trimmed V and J ends, which lost 1 base and 3 bases, there was a span of 10 bases. Germline CDR1 reads GTSNPN; CDR2 reads SVGIG (reference sequence).

This rearrangement joins TRBV7-9 to TRBJ2-6; 10 nucleotides agree with TRBD1. The ends lost 8 bases at V and 4 bases at J; junction bases unmatched: 14. The CDR3 consists of 18 residues. Germline V CDR1 and CDR2: SEHNR, FQNEAQ (reference sequence). Here the CDR3 reads CASGRGTGELRGANVLTF. The DNA of the CDR3 is TGTGCCAGCGGTCGGGGGACAGGGGAACTACGAGGGGCCAACGTCCTGACTTTC.

The rearrangement links TRBV7-6 to TRBJ2-7, with D perhaps TRBD1 (5 bases). Between the trimmed V and J ends, which lost 0 bases and 2 bases, there was a span of 11 bases. The CDR3 runs to 15 residues. Germline-derived CDR1 and CDR2 are SGHVS and FNYEAQ. The CDR3 coding sequence is TGTGCCAGCAGCTTAGCAGGGGCTAACACCTACGAGCAGTACTTC. Protein product: CASSLAGANTYEQYF.

The chain joins TRBV19 to TRBJ2-7; a weak D match, TRBD1 (5 bases). V was trimmed by 0 bases and J by 4 bases, leaving 7 bases between them. This CDR3 is 13 amino acids long. Germline V CDR1 and CDR2: LNHDA, SQIVND (reference sequence). CDR3 nucleotides: TGTGCCAGTAGTATAGATTACAGGTACGAGCAGTACTTC. It specifies CASSIDYRYEQYF.

V and J are TRBV5-4 and TRBJ1-6; D is possibly TRBD1 (5 bases). V was pared by 2 bases and J by 7 bases, with 13 bases between. This CDR3 has 15 residues. Germline assignment: CDR1 SGHNT and CDR2 YYREEE (reference sequence). In DNA, the CDR3 is TGTGCCAGCAGCTTCCGGGCAGGGCGGAATTCACCCCTCCACTTT. As protein: CASSFRAGRNSPLHF.

J is TRBJ2-3 and V is TRBV5-1; D is unresolved. CDR1 and CDR2 (germline): SGHRS, YFSETQ. This CDR3 has 16 residues. V lost 0 bases and J 2 bases, leaving 13 bases between the germline ends. CDR3: CASSLASDSTTDTQYF. The DNA of the CDR3 is TGCGCCAGCAGCTTGGCCTCCGACTCCACCACAGATACGCAGTATTTT.

This clone was observed a few times. This chain connects TRBV18 to TRBJ1-2; 12 bases are a match to TRBD1. The CDR3 extends over 17 amino acids. The V gene's germline CDR1 is KGHSH and CDR2 LQKENI. Germline trimming cut 0 bases from V and 2 bases from J; bases unmatched to any gene: 4. The CDR3 reads CASSPPFGTGGNYGYTF. The CDR3 nucleotides are TGTGCCAGCTCACCACCCTTTGGGACAGGGGGCAACTATGGCTACACCTTC.

V gene TRBV6-1 combines with J gene TRBJ1-2; 8 nucleotides agree with TRBD1. V lost 3 bases to trimming and J lost 11 bases; unmatched junction nucleotides: 5. The germline gives CDR1 MNHNS, CDR2 SASEGT. The CDR3 runs to 12 residues. The CDR3 bases are TGTGCCAGCAGTGACTGGGGACAGGTATACACCTTC. This sequence encodes CASSDWGQVYTF.

This sequence joins TRBV30 and TRBJ2-7; D not certain. V was clipped by 2 bases and J by 3 bases, with 11 bases between them. CDR3 length equals 13 residues. The germline CDR1 and CDR2 sequences are GTSNPN and SVGIG (reference sequence). This CDR3 reads CAWSSGLVYEQYF. The CDR3 nucleotides read TGTGCCTGGAGTTCGGGTCTAGTCTACGAGCAGTACTTC.

This clone was recorded once. J is TRBJ1-2 and V is TRBV5-8, with TRBD1 as a possible D gene (5 bases). Trimming cost V 7 bases and J 5 bases, with 15 bases left between them. This CDR3 contains 13 residues. The germline V gene encodes CDR1 SGHTS and CDR2 YDEGEE. For the CDR3, the DNA is TGTGCCAGCTTCTCAGGGTATGATTATGGCTACACCTTC. Residues: CASFSGYDYGYTF.